Listed below are T cell receptor beta chains from one sample, sequenced in a study of T cell responses to AZD1222 COVID-19 vaccine. Libraries were prepared by immunoSEQ multiplex PCR; TCRdb keeps only in-frame clonotypes and omits some of them. The table lists some 190,000 clones, about nine tenths of them singletons, with approximately 1.8% in the top ten. The material sequenced was peripheral blood, taken 28 days after the second AZD1222 dose. The source of these receptors is an adult who received the AZD1222 COVID-19 vaccine. Both conserved end residues are part of each CDR3. The D gene is left open where the match is weak. A clone size is listed for some rows: how often the clone was seen (once, few, many), or a class if it is expanded.

v_call	j_call	d_call	clone_size	cdr3_nt	cdr3_aa
TRBV5-4	TRBJ2-7	.	.	TGTGCCAGCTTTGACCAGAACTACGAGCAGTACTTC	CASFDQNYEQYF
TRBV20-1	TRBJ2-7	TRBD2	.	TGCAGTGCTAGTGGGACTAGCGGGAGATTGACGTACGAGCAGTACTTC	CSASGTSGRLTYEQYF
TRBV12-3/TRBV12-4	TRBJ1-2	.	.	TGTGCCAGCAGTGTGGACAGATATGGCTACACCTTC	CASSVDRYGYTF
TRBV7-3	TRBJ1-1	.	.	TGTGCCAGCAGCTTCCAGATGAACACTGAAGCTTTCTTT	CASSFQMNTEAFF
TRBV5-4	TRBJ1-6	TRBD1	.	TGTGCCAGCAGCTCCCAGGACAGGGGGCCCCGCTTT	CASSSQDRGPRF
TRBV6-6	TRBJ2-4	TRBD1	.	TGTGCCAGCAGAGCCGGGACAGGGTGGTACTTC	CASRAGTGWYF
TRBV6-5	TRBJ2-7	.	.	TGTGCCAGCGCCTCCTCAAGCTCCTACGAGCAGTACTTC	CASASSSSYEQYF
TRBV6-5	TRBJ1-5	.	.	TGTGCCAGCAGGACCCAGGGTGGCGGTCAGCCCCAGCATTTT	CASRTQGGGQPQHF
TRBV6-5	TRBJ2-7	.	.	TGTGCCAGCACGGCGGGGACTTCCTACGAGCAGTACTTC	CASTAGTSYEQYF
TRBV19	TRBJ2-6	.	.	TGTGCCAGTAGTATACAGGGTCCTGGGGCCAACGTCCTGACTTTC	CASSIQGPGANVLTF
TRBV6-5	TRBJ1-1	.	.	TGTGCCAGCAGTTTTCGGGGAGGGGTCTCAGCTTTCTTT	CASSFRGGVSAFF
TRBV9	TRBJ2-3	.	.	TGTGCCAGCAGCGTAGAACCGGATACGCAGTATTTT	CASSVEPDTQYF
TRBV5-8	TRBJ2-7	TRBD1	.	TGTGCCAGCAGAAGACCGGGACAGGGGAGCGAGCAGTACTTC	CASRRPGQGSEQYF
TRBV5-6	TRBJ2-7	TRBD1	.	TGTGCCAGCAGCTTGAAAGACAGGGGATCCTACGAGCAGTACTTC	CASSLKDRGSYEQYF
TRBV6-5	TRBJ1-6	TRBD1	once	TGTGCCAGCAGTTACGACAAGGGGGCTCGGTCACCCCTCCACTTT	CASSYDKGARSPLHF
TRBV4-1	TRBJ1-2	.	.	TGCGCCAGCAGCCAAGCCGGGGCCAGTAACAAATATGGCTACACCTTC	CASSQAGASNKYGYTF
TRBV19	TRBJ1-1	.	.	TGTGCCAGTAGTACCGACAGTCGGGACACTGAAGCTTTCTTT	CASSTDSRDTEAFF
TRBV25-1	TRBJ1-2	.	.	TGTGCCAGCAGTGAATCGCTCGGACGTAAGGGGGGCTACACCTTC	CASSESLGRKGGYTF
TRBV3-1/TRBV3-2	TRBJ1-1	.	.	TGTGCCAGCAGCCAAACTGGGCCTGAAGCTTTCTTT	CASSQTGPEAFF
TRBV11-2	TRBJ1-6	.	.	TGTGCCAGCAGCTTCGACCGGTCACCCCTCCACTTT	CASSFDRSPLHF
TRBV4-1	TRBJ1-5	.	.	TGCGCCAGCAGCCAAGGGAATAGCAATCAGCCCCAGCATTTT	CASSQGNSNQPQHF
TRBV21-1	TRBJ1-5	.	.	TGTGCCCGGACAACCAAGAGACAGGAGAGGTGCAATCAGCCCCAGCATTTT	CARTTKRQERCNQPQHF
TRBV5-4	TRBJ2-7	.	few	TGTGCCAGCAGCTTGGATGGGGGCGACGAGCAGTACTTC	CASSLDGGDEQYF
TRBV19	TRBJ1-3	.	.	TGTGCCAGTAGGGTGGAGGACTCTGGAAACACCATATATTTT	CASRVEDSGNTIYF
TRBV2	TRBJ2-2	.	.	TGTGCCAGCATAGGCCCGGTCCCAGCCGGGGAGCTGTTTTTT	CASIGPVPAGELFF
TRBV2	TRBJ1-6	TRBD1	.	TGTGCCAGCAGTGGGGGGACAGGGCGTTCACCCCTCCACTTT	CASSGGTGRSPLHF
TRBV7-8	TRBJ2-5	TRBD2	.	TGTGCCAGCAGCTCCGGACTAGCGGGGGTGGAGACCCAGTACTTC	CASSSGLAGVETQYF
TRBV30	TRBJ2-3	.	.	TGTGCCTGGAGTGTTACACAGGAGGCGCAGTATTTT	CAWSVTQEAQYF
TRBV3-1/TRBV3-2	TRBJ2-2	.	.	TGTGCCAGCAGCCAAGAACCGGGGGCTGGCGGGGAGCTGTTTTTT	CASSQEPGAGGELFF
TRBV29-1	TRBJ2-1	TRBD2	.	TGCAGCATGTTGCCGGCTAGCGGGAGTTATGAGCAGTTCTTC	CSMLPASGSYEQFF
TRBV7-9	TRBJ1-4	.	once	TGTGCCAGCAGCTTAGTTTTGGCCTCCGGTGAAAAACTGTTTTTT	CASSLVLASGEKLFF
TRBV30	TRBJ1-3	.	.	TGTGCCTGGACCGGGGCCTACTCTGGAAACACCATATATTTT	CAWTGAYSGNTIYF
TRBV12-3/TRBV12-4	TRBJ2-2	.	.	TGTGCCAGCAGTCGGAACACCGGGGAGCTGTTTTTT	CASSRNTGELFF
TRBV10-3	TRBJ1-2	TRBD1	.	TGTGCCATCAGCGACCCTAACAGACAGGGCTATGGCTACACCTTC	CAISDPNRQGYGYTF
TRBV7-9	TRBJ2-3	.	.	TGTGCCAGCAGCAAAAGGGATACGCAGTATTTT	CASSKRDTQYF
TRBV7-2	TRBJ2-1	TRBD2	once	TGTGCCAGCAGCTTATTTAGCGGGGAGTTCAATGAGCAGTTCTTC	CASSLFSGEFNEQFF
TRBV19	TRBJ1-3	.	.	TGTGCCAGTTTACCTTTTGCAGCGAAGGGAAACACCATATATTTT	CASLPFAAKGNTIYF
TRBV11-2	TRBJ2-5	.	.	TGTGCCAGCAGCCGCGGAAGGTGGGAGACCCAGTACTTC	CASSRGRWETQYF
TRBV2	TRBJ1-1	.	.	TGTGCCAGCAGTGGAGCTTTCTTT	CASSGAFF
TRBV7-8	TRBJ2-3	.	.	TGTGCCAGCAGCTTAGTTAGGTGGTTAGCTCCAGATACGCAGTATTTT	CASSLVRWLAPDTQYF
TRBV2	TRBJ1-6	TRBD1	.	TGTGCCAGCAGTACCTCAGGGGGGACAAATAATTCACCCCTCCACTTT	CASSTSGGTNNSPLHF
TRBV2	TRBJ2-3	.	.	TGTGCCAGCAGTGTAGGGAATACGCAGTATTTT	CASSVGNTQYF
TRBV7-6	TRBJ2-5	.	.	TGTGCCAGCAGCTTACGGGGGACATCGGCGTCCGAGACCCAGTACTTC	CASSLRGTSASETQYF
TRBV7-9	TRBJ2-2	TRBD1	.	TGTGCCAGCAGCTTAAGAAGGACAGGGAGTGCCGGGGAGCTGTTTTTT	CASSLRRTGSAGELFF
TRBV7-2	TRBJ1-2	TRBD1	once	TGTGCCAGCAGCTTAGTGAGCCGGGACAGGCGAACTACTAACTATGGCTACACCTTC	CASSLVSRDRRTTNYGYTF
TRBV6-1	TRBJ2-3	TRBD1	.	TGTGCCAGCAGTGCAACCTGGGACAGGGGAACAGATACGCAGTATTTT	CASSATWDRGTDTQYF
TRBV3-1/TRBV3-2	TRBJ2-7	.	.	TGTGCCAGCAGCCAAGAAGGCTACGGCGAGCAGTACTTC	CASSQEGYGEQYF
TRBV7-2	TRBJ1-1	TRBD1	.	TGTGCCAGCAGCTCCGGACAGGGGACTGAAGCTTTCTTT	CASSSGQGTEAFF
TRBV28	TRBJ2-1	TRBD1	.	TGTGCCAGCAGTTCCCCCGGGACAGGGGGCAATGAGCAGTTCTTC	CASSSPGTGGNEQFF
TRBV4-1	TRBJ1-1	.	.	TGCGCCAGCAGGGGGGACCACAGGGACAACACTGAAGCTTTCTTT	CASRGDHRDNTEAFF